This TCR beta chain originates from a study of T-cell reconstitution after alpha-beta-depleted transplantation in children listed by TCRdb under 2016. With respect to the entire study: The study quantitatively tracked T-cell immune reconstitution after TCRalphabeta/CD19-depleted allogeneic hematopoietic cell transplantation in children using TCR repertoire profiling. What the work shows at the level of the full study, not this receptor alone: In some patients, the high TCRbeta diversity seen at day 60 was put down to recipient T cells and intrathymic progenitors that had survived conditioning. About two months after transplant, the apparently early recovery of alphabetaT-cell counts reportedly depended on just several hundred clones that had expanded rapidly and came from non-depleted graft cells. Hyperexpanded clone frequencies declined over subsequent months; after one year, T-cell counts and TCRbeta diversity were mostly attributed to newly produced T cells.

The treatment or condition label corresponds to: allogeneic hematopoietic cell transplantation with graft depleted of TCRalphabeta T cells and CD19 B cells. The children who served as transplant recipients had been given grafts of TCRalphabeta/CD19-depleted allogeneic hematopoietic cells. Details on this clonotype: Its binding antigen is unknown. No qualities accompany the bases; no much larger clone lies one base away.

V and J are trimmed by 7 bases and 3 bases, and the gene matches miss 9 bases of the junction. CDR1 and CDR2, per the germline V gene, are MDHEN and SYDVKM. Taken from cysteine to phenylalanine, the CDR3 has 14 residues. CDR3 DNA only is kept here, 42 bases in frame from base 1. Library preparation used PCR. This sample was sequenced with an Illumina HiSeq 2500. TCR library preparation used molecular barcoding, with unique molecular identifiers applied to normalize quantification of the TCRbeta repertoire. The public reads were quality trimmed at Q25 with fastp and then assembled into clones with MiXCR by TCRdb, keeping productive beta chains. Identical CDR3 proteins give one entry, which carries the most common genes and DNA. This sample is represented by some 600,000 distinct CDR3 sequences; roughly 13% of them were singletons. The ten most abundant clones make up 2.2% of the sample.

The source is a male patient younger than 18 who had a stem cell transplant for acute myeloid leukemia, so the T cells may come from the graft donor. This sample comprised PBMCs, mostly from graft donor cells, obtained 360 days after TCRalphabeta/CD19-depleted stem cell transplant. The chain is encoded by TRBV28 joined to TRBJ2-7, and 7 junction bases match TRBD1. The CDR3 reads CASKQRGGVYEQYF. At the DNA level, the sequence is TGTGCCAGCAAGCAGCGAGGGGGCGTCTACGAGCAGTACTTC.